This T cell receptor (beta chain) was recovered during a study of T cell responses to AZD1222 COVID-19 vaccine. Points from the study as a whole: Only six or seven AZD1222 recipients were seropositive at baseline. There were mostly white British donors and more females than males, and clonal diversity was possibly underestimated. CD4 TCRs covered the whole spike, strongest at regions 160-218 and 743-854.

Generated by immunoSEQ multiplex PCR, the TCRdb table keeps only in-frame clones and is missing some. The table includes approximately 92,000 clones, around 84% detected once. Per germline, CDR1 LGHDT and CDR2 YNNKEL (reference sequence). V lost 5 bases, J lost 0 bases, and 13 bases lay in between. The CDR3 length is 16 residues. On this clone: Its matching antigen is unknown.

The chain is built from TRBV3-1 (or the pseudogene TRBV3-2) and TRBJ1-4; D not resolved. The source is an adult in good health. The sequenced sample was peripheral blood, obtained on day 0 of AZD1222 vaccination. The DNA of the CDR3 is TGTGCCAGCAGCTTCGTATATGCGTCAACTAATGAAAAACTGTTTTTT. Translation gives CASSFVYASTNEKLFF.